These 12 T cell receptor beta chains came from one sample sequenced in a study of blood T cell repertoires in COVID-19 (dated by TCRdb to the early 2020s). The library relied on the immunoSEQ multiplex PCR assay. TCRdb obtained this table from immuneACCESS and retained in-frame rearrangements with V and J assigned. These tables miss some clones; where compared with another copy, unresolved V genes account for less than half of the shortfall, and the remainder is unexplained. For this sample there are approximately 46,000 clones; roughly 84% appear just once. The leading ten clones occupy about 4% of the sample. Sequenced input: peripheral blood. Every receptor here comes from a woman in her seventies with acute or convalescent COVID-19.

The rearrangement joins TRBV6-5 to TRBJ1-5; D is ambiguous. The CDR3 loop spans 14 amino acids. With 5 bases removed from V and 0 bases from J, the gap between germline ends came to 8 bases. The germline V gene has CDR1 MNHEY and CDR2 SVGAGI. CDR3 loop: CASSTASSNQPQHF. In nucleotides, the CDR3 is TGTGCCAGCAGTACAGCTTCTAGCAATCAGCCCCAGCATTTT.

The chain links TRBV18 to TRBJ2-5, with D perhaps matching TRBD2 (7 bases). Trimming took 6 bases from V and 4 from J, leaving 18 bases between them. Germline-derived CDR1 and CDR2 are KGHSH and LQKENI. CDR3 length: 15 residues. CDR3 in DNA: TGTGCCAGCTCCTATGCGAGGGGGGGCCGAGAGACCCAGTACTTC. Protein sequence: CASSYARGGRETQYF.

J is TRBJ2-2 and V is TRBV15, with 7 bases lining up with TRBD2. Trimming at V came to 4 bases and at J to 0 bases, leaving 2 bases not matched to a gene. The CDR3 is made up of 15 amino acids. CDR1 and CDR2 (germline): LNHNV, YYDKDF (reference sequence). CDR3 sequence reads: CATSKSGANTGELFF. As DNA, the CDR3 is TGTGCCACCAGCAAGAGCGGGGCGAACACCGGGGAGCTGTTTTTT.

This clone was observed a few times. The J gene is TRBJ2-7, the V gene TRBV4-3, with 8 bases that match TRBD2. The V gene's germline CDR1 is LGHNA and CDR2 YSLEER. V lost 5 bases to trimming and J lost 0 bases; unmatched junction nucleotides: 6. CDR3 length: 15 amino acids. The chain's CDR3 is CASSASGSGSYEQYF. CDR3 bases: TGCGCCAGCAGCGCGAGCGGGAGTGGCTCCTACGAGCAGTACTTC.

The CDR3 DNA follows: TGTGCTAGTGCTAAGACTAGCGGGCCTGCGAGAGAGACCCAGTACTTC. It codes for CASAKTSGPARETQYF. This rearrangement joins TRBV12-5 to TRBJ2-5; 10 bases map to TRBD2. Germline lookup yields CDR1 LGHNT and CDR2 FRNRAP. This CDR3 contains 16 residues. The J segment lost 4 bases and the V segment lost 7 bases, leaving 12 bases of the junction unmatched.

Remarks on this clone: No DNA is shown, since the ends of the CDR3 on it are uncertain; the CDR3 is the one TCRdb lists. The V call is TRBV21-1, the J call TRBJ1-6; the D call in the table, TRBD1, was not verified against the DNA. TRBV21-1 is marked as a pseudogene. Inclusive of both ends, the CDR3 amounts to 16 amino acids. The CDR3 here is CASSKEVGQGNSPLHF.

The chain employs TRBV25-1 and TRBJ1-2; 9 nucleotides line up with TRBD1. The CDR3 is made up of 15 amino acids. V was pared by 6 bases and J by 2 bases, with 7 bases of the junction left unmatched. From germline, CDR1 is MGHDK and CDR2 SYGVNS. The CDR3 region is CASRGQGLSNYGYTF. The DNA for the CDR3 is TGTGCCAGCAGGGGACAGGGACTCTCAAACTATGGCTACACCTTC.

This chain links TRBV30 with TRBJ1-3, with D possibly matching TRBD1 (6 bases). The CDR3 totals 15 residues. The V end was cut by 2 bases, the J end by 0 bases, with 11 bases between. Germline V gives CDR1 GTSNPN, CDR2 SVGIG (reference sequence). The DNA of the CDR3 is TGTGCCTGGAGTACCGGGACATCCTCTGGAAACACCATATATTTT. As protein: CAWSTGTSSGNTIYF.

This chain uses TRBV28 with TRBJ1-6, with D tentatively TRBD1 (6 bases). The germline V gene encodes CDR1 MDHEN and CDR2 SYDVKM. V lost 5 bases to trimming and J lost 9 bases, with 17 bases between them. The CDR3 covers 15 residues. Here the CDR3 reads CASSPSQGRGSPLHF. In DNA, the CDR3 is TGTGCCAGCAGTCCCTCGCAGGGGAGAGGTTCACCCCTCCACTTT.

Regarding this clone: Other DNA sequences from this sample encode an identical CDR3 as well. The chain employs TRBV14 and TRBJ1-1; no clear D. The CDR3 loop spans 14 amino acids. Germline V lookup: CDR1 SGHDN, CDR2 FVKESK. V lost 1 base to trimming and J lost 0 bases, with 6 bases between them. The CDR3 region is CASSQAGMNTEAFF. Written as DNA, the CDR3 is TGTGCCAGCAGCCAAGCGGGGATGAACACTGAAGCTTTCTTT.

The chain has TRBV19 and TRBJ2-1; TRBD2 agrees at 9 bases. Trimming removed 4 bases from V and 5 bases from J; junction bases left unmatched: 6. Germline assignment: CDR1 LNHDA and CDR2 SQIVND (reference sequence). The CDR3 runs 15 residues. DNA for the CDR3: TGTGCCAGTAGTAGGCTAGCGGGAATCGACAATGAGCAGTTCTTC. Encoded protein: CASSRLAGIDNEQFF.

The sample holds a few counts of this clone. The J gene is TRBJ2-5, the V gene TRBV9; D is perhaps TRBD2 (5 bases). The CDR3 extends over 14 amino acids. The V gene's germline CDR1 is SGDLS and CDR2 YYNGEE. V gave up 2 bases and J gave up 1 base, with 9 bases separating them. CDR3 loop: CASSVTGIQETQYF. Written as DNA, the CDR3 is TGTGCCAGCAGCGTGACGGGGATCCAAGAGACCCAGTACTTC.